This record looks at one TCR beta chain sequence and its context. This CDR3 region has 14 residues. Per the germline V gene, CDR1 is SQVTM and CDR2 is ANQGSEA. The junction had 6 bases not matched to a gene; V was cut back by 2 bases and J by 3 bases. The protocol was immunoSEQ multiplex PCR, while the TCRdb copy is restricted to in-frame clones and leaves out a portion. The profile shows around 67,000 clones, about 89% of them singletons. This entry is derived from a study of blood T cell repertoires in COVID-19. Study overall: T cells, B-cell-depleted T cells, or PBMCs supplied cDNA or gDNA.

The receptor was isolated from a man aged 45-65 years with active COVID-19. Source material: peripheral blood. The V call is TRBV29-1, the J call TRBJ2-7, with TRBD1 matching 8 bases. CDR3 DNA: TGCAGCGTTGAATCTGGTGACAGGGGCTACGAGCAGTACTTC. Protein: CSVESGDRGYEQYF.